Each of the 26 T cell receptor beta chains below was sequenced from the same sample in a study of identifying expanded T cells in peripheral blood. Clones were sequenced by immunoSEQ multiplex PCR, and TCRdb holds only the in-frame ones, with some missing. The sample lists about 52,000 clones, about 80% occurring once. Material for sequencing was blood. The receptors were sampled from a person aged 18 to 75 in good health.

The genes are TRBV2 and TRBJ1-1; the match to TRBD1 covers 12 bases. In germline, CDR1 is SNHLY, CDR2 FYNNEI. The CDR3 sequence is 12 residues long. After removal of 7 bases from V and 10 bases from J, the junction contained 4 bases not matched to a gene. CDR3 sequence (DNA): TGTGCCAGCACGGGACAGGGGGCGGTAGCTTTCTTT. The encoded protein is CASTGQGAVAFF.

V and J are TRBV10-1 and TRBJ1-5; TRBD1 aligns across 8 bases. In germline, CDR1 is WNHNN, CDR2 SYGVQD (reference sequence). V lost 2 bases and J lost 3; bases outside the gene matches: 3. This CDR3 is 15 amino acids long. The chain's CDR3 is CASSEGQGTNQPQHF. In nucleotides, the CDR3 is TGCGCCAGCAGTGAGGGACAGGGTACCAATCAGCCCCAGCATTTT.

V usage is TRBV28 and J usage is TRBJ1-5, with TRBD1 as a possible D gene (6 bases). Germline V CDR1 and CDR2: MDHEN, SYDVKM. V was pared by 8 bases and J by 3 bases, with 17 bases between. CDR3 length equals 15 residues. The DNA for the CDR3 is TGTGCCAGCTCACTGGGGGGGGCATTCAATCAGCCCCAGCATTTT. Its protein product is CASSLGGAFNQPQHF.

V usage is TRBV6-1 and J usage is TRBJ2-5; weak D call: TRBD1 (5 bases). CDR3 size: 14 residues. The germline V and J ends were trimmed by 8 bases and 5 bases, with 18 bases remaining between them. Germline CDR1 reads MNHNS; CDR2 reads SASEGT. CDR3 DNA: TGTGCCAGCGTCTGGTCGTATAAGGGGGAGACCCAGTACTTC. Its protein product is CASVWSYKGETQYF.

The chain links TRBV6-5 to TRBJ1-4, with no clear D. The CDR3 has 14 amino acids. V dropped 2 bases and J dropped 8 bases, with 12 bases sitting between them. Germline V gene lookup returns CDR1 MNHEY and CDR2 SVGAGI. The CDR3: CASSYARSSEKLFF. The CDR3 DNA is TGTGCCAGCAGTTACGCGCGATCCAGCGAAAAACTGTTTTTT.

This clone turned up a few times. The chain carries TRBV18 and TRBJ1-1; D remains unclear. This CDR3 region has 13 residues. The germline V and J ends were trimmed by 6 bases and 0 bases, with 8 bases remaining between them. Germline CDR1 reads KGHSH; CDR2 reads LQKENI. Written as DNA, the CDR3 is TGTGCCAGCTCTCCGCCAGTGAACACTGAAGCTTTCTTT. Translation: CASSPPVNTEAFF.

The chain carries TRBV19 and TRBJ2-2, with D possibly being TRBD1 (6 bases). From germline, CDR1 is LNHDA and CDR2 SQIVND (reference sequence). The germline V and J ends were trimmed by 10 bases and 6 bases, with 18 bases remaining between them. The CDR3 is made up of 14 amino acids. The CDR3 nucleotides are TGTGCCATTAAGGGGACACCCCCCGCCGGGGAGCTGTTTTTT. It is translated as CAIKGTPPAGELFF.

The CDR3 nucleotides read TGTGCCAGCAGTTACGGACAGGGGGCGGGTGGCTACACCTTC. Residues: CASSYGQGAGGYTF. The rearrangement links TRBV6-5 to TRBJ1-2, with 11 bases lining up with TRBD1. V trimming: 2 bases; J trimming: 7 bases; junction bases outside the gene matches: 3. Germline assignment: CDR1 MNHEY and CDR2 SVGAGI. CDR3 length: 14 residues.

The chain is built from TRBV30 and TRBJ2-3; the D gene could be TRBD1 or TRBD2 (5 bases each). The V and J ends lost 3 bases and 0 bases respectively, with 13 bases between them. Germline V CDR1 and CDR2: GTSNPN, SVGIG (reference sequence). The CDR3 extends over 15 amino acids. For the CDR3, the DNA is TGTGCCTGGAGGGTGGGGGTTTCTAGCACAGATACGCAGTATTTT. Protein sequence: CAWRVGVSSTDTQYF.

J is TRBJ2-7 and V is TRBV6-1; 7 bases align to TRBD1. Germline CDR1 reads MNHNS; CDR2 reads SASEGT. This CDR3 is 12 amino acids long. J was trimmed by 6 bases and V by 8 bases; bases with no gene match: 7. The CDR3 DNA sequence: TGTGCCAGCCGGGTTACAGGGGCCGAGCAGTACGTC. Its translation is CASRVTGAEQYV.

The J gene is TRBJ1-5, the V gene TRBV4-1, with 9 bases matching TRBD1. CDR3 length: 17 residues. The germline CDR1 and CDR2 sequences are MGHRA and YSYEKL. The V gene end was trimmed by 0 bases and the J gene end by 4 bases; junction bases not matched to a gene: 7. CDR3 amino acids: CASSQDQGTGLNQPQHF. The CDR3 bases are TGCGCCAGCAGCCAAGATCAAGGGACAGGGTTGAATCAGCCCCAGCATTTT.

Judged by abundance, this clone is medium-sized. V and J are TRBV13 and TRBJ1-1; 9 nucleotides agree with TRBD1. V gave up 6 bases and J gave up 5 bases; unmatched junction bases: 10. Germline CDR1 is PRHDT and CDR2 is FYEKMQ (reference sequence). This CDR3 comprises 15 residues. The DNA for the CDR3 is TGTGCCAGCAGTTCAACACAGGGGGCTGGAACTGAAGCTTTCTTT. It encodes CASSSTQGAGTEAFF.

A single count supports this clone. The chain joins TRBV11-2 to TRBJ1-2, with TRBD1 as a possible D gene (5 bases). This CDR3 region has 13 residues. V was clipped by 4 bases and J by 7 bases, with 13 bases between them. The germline CDR1 and CDR2 sequences are SGHAT and FQNNGV. As DNA, the CDR3 is TGTGCCAGCAGCTCAGGGACCTCTGGTGGCTACACCTTC. Translation gives CASSSGTSGGYTF.

This clone occurred a few times. The rearrangement joins TRBV5-6 to TRBJ1-2; TRBD1 agrees at 7 bases. The CDR3 runs to 13 residues. Germline-derived CDR1 and CDR2 are SGHDT and YYEEEE. With 4 bases clipped from V and 5 bases from J, the junction kept 5 bases outside the gene matches. CDR3 sequence reads: CASSPDRDYGYTF. The CDR3 nucleotides read TGTGCCAGCAGCCCTGACAGGGATTATGGCTACACCTTC.

The CDR3 here is CAISVGDTYEQYV. The CDR3 bases are TGTGCCATCAGTGTGGGGGATACCTACGAGCAGTACGTC. The rearrangement links TRBV10-3 to TRBJ2-7; the D gene could be TRBD1 or TRBD2 (5 bases each). The CDR3 contains 13 residues. The germline CDR1 and CDR2 sequences are ENHRY and SYGVKD. The ends were cut back, 4 bases at V and 2 bases at J, with 9 bases in the middle.

The V gene is TRBV19, the J gene TRBJ1-1, with 9 bases aligning to TRBD1. The trim removed 7 bases at V and 11 bases at J, leaving 11 bases unmatched. This CDR3 is built from 13 residues. CDR1 and CDR2 from the germline V gene are LNHDA and SQIVND (reference sequence). The CDR3 sequence: CASNPGQGKQAFF. The CDR3 DNA follows: TGTGCCAGTAACCCGGGACAGGGTAAACAGGCTTTCTTT.

The V gene is TRBV6-1, the J gene TRBJ2-7; 10 bases are shared with TRBD1. CDR1 MNHNS and CDR2 SASEGT come from the germline V gene. This CDR3 spans 15 amino acids. The V segment lost 2 bases and the J segment 2 bases; nucleotides outside the gene matches: 3. The CDR3 region is CASSETGTGAYEQYF. The CDR3 DNA sequence: TGTGCCAGCAGTGAAACCGGGACAGGGGCCTACGAGCAGTACTTC.

This chain links TRBV9 with TRBJ2-7; D is uncertain. The CDR3 has 14 amino acids. From germline, CDR1 is SGDLS and CDR2 YYNGEE. The V and J ends lost 0 bases and 3 bases respectively, with 10 bases between them. The CDR3 bases are TGTGCCAGCAGCGTAGGTCTAGAAGGCTACGAGCAGTACTTC. It yields the protein CASSVGLEGYEQYF.

The chain joins TRBV4-1 to TRBJ2-2, with D possibly being TRBD1 (5 bases). The CDR3 is made up of 14 amino acids. V was shortened by 4 bases and J by 2 bases, with 8 bases between the two germline ends. The germline gives CDR1 MGHRA, CDR2 YSYEKL. CDR3 loop: CASSRTINTGELFF. The CDR3 DNA follows: TGCGCCAGCAGCCGGACAATTAACACCGGGGAGCTGTTTTTT.

The chain links TRBV14 to TRBJ1-3; D ambiguous. The V gene lost 4 bases and the J gene lost 0 bases, with 13 bases spanning the gap. Germline V gene data show CDR1 as SGHDN and CDR2 as FVKESK. This CDR3 is built from 16 residues. The CDR3, as DNA: TGTGCCAGCAGCCCATATAACCGACGCTCTGGAAACACCATATATTTT. It encodes CASSPYNRRSGNTIYF. Combining the CDR3 with reference TRBV14 and TRBJ1-3 gives the whole variable domain EAGVTQFPSHSVIEKGQTVTLRCDPISGHDNLYWYRRVMGKEIKFLLHFVKESKQDESGMPNNRFLAERTGGTYSTLKVQPAELEDSGVYFCASSPYNRRSGNTIYFGEGSWLTVV.

This clone is medium-sized (0.01 to 0.1%). Written as DNA, the CDR3 is TGCGCCAGCAGCACCTGGACTTCTTCCTACGAGCAGTACTTC. Its protein is CASSTWTSSYEQYF. The gene calls are TRBV4-3 and TRBJ2-7; maybe TRBD2 (5 bases). There are 14 residues in the CDR3. V lost 5 bases and J lost 1, with 12 bases in between. The germline gives CDR1 LGHNA, CDR2 YSLEER.

The chain employs TRBV5-1 and TRBJ1-4; tentatively, D is TRBD1 (6 bases). Germline CDR1 SGHRS, CDR2 YFSETQ. The CDR3 is made up of 16 amino acids. Deletions cut 5 bases from V and 5 bases from J, with 19 bases between. CDR3 residues: CASSLGAGTFNEKLFF. The CDR3 nucleotides are TGCGCCAGCAGTCTGGGGGCAGGGACATTCAATGAAAAACTGTTTTTT.

This chain links TRBV7-3 with TRBJ2-3; D gene unclear. CDR1 is SGHTA and CDR2 is FQGTGA in the germline V gene. V dropped 5 bases and J dropped 3 bases, with 18 bases sitting between them. The CDR3 is 16 amino acids. CDR3 in amino acids: CASSPRGAGQTDTQYF. In DNA form, the CDR3 reads TGTGCCAGCAGCCCCAGAGGAGCAGGCCAAACAGATACGCAGTATTTT.

The V gene is TRBV29-1, the J gene TRBJ1-1; 7 nucleotides align to TRBD1. The CDR3 has 15 residues. The V segment lost 6 bases and the J segment 1 base; nucleotides outside the gene matches: 11. The V gene's germline CDR1 is SQVTM and CDR2 ANQGSEA. The CDR3 reads CSVSRPGGGNTEAFF. The CDR3 coding sequence is TGCAGCGTCTCCAGGCCAGGGGGTGGGAACACTGAAGCTTTCTTT.

This clone has ten or more counts. The J gene is TRBJ1-1, the V gene TRBV11-2; D possibly corresponds to TRBD1 (6 bases). CDR3 length: 12 amino acids. Germline V gives CDR1 SGHAT, CDR2 FQNNGV. The germline V and J ends were trimmed by 5 bases and 11 bases, with 15 bases remaining between them. CDR3 amino acids: CASSLGQSRAFF. As DNA, the CDR3 is TGTGCCAGCAGCCTTGGACAGTCTAGGGCTTTCTTT.

The chain uses TRBV7-5 and TRBJ2-5; TRBD1, the D gene given by the table, was not confirmed from the DNA. TRBV7-5 is labeled a pseudogene. The CDR3 sequence is 14 residues long. Here the CDR3 reads CARSLGRYQETQYF. The DNA for the CDR3 is TGTGCCAGAAGCTTAGGCAGGTACCAAGAGACCCAGTACTTC.